Below are 27 T cell receptor beta chains sequenced from a single sample in a study of control samples from healthy donors and cancer patients. Profiling relied on immunoSEQ multiplex PCR, and the TCRdb table lists in-frame clones only, not all of them. The sample contains about 42,000 clones, over 65% of which appear only once. Sequenced material: blood. The source is a man aged 55 to 70 in good health.

The J gene is TRBJ1-5, the V gene TRBV6-5; no clear D. V was shortened by 7 bases and J by 7 bases, with 14 bases between the two germline ends. In germline, CDR1 is MNHEY, CDR2 SVGAGI. The CDR3 totals 13 residues. CDR3 nucleotide sequence: TGTGCCAGCAAGTCCCGCAGCGGGCAGCCCCAGCATTTT. It codes for CASKSRSGQPQHF.

This clone was counted a few times. The chain links TRBV5-1 to TRBJ1-1; D remains ambiguous. The V and J ends lost 7 bases and 0 bases respectively, with 10 bases between them. Germline V gene sequence: CDR1 SGHRS, CDR2 YFSETQ. The CDR3 has 13 residues. CDR3 bases: TGCGCCAGCGGGAACACAATGAACACTGAAGCTTTCTTT. Translating it yields CASGNTMNTEAFF.

The rearrangement uses TRBV4-3 and TRBJ1-2; weak D call: TRBD1 (6 bases). Germline V gene sequence: CDR1 LGHNA, CDR2 YSLEER. This CDR3 has 14 amino acids. Deletions cut 4 bases from V and 8 bases from J, with 17 bases between. The DNA of the CDR3 is TGCGCCAGCAGCCCCCCGGGGGCTTTAGGGGGCTACACCTTC. Translated, it gives CASSPPGALGGYTF.

The V gene is TRBV18, the J gene TRBJ2-1; perhaps TRBD2 as D (5 bases). V was pared by 1 base and J by 6 bases, with 10 bases between. This CDR3 spans 14 amino acids. The germline gives CDR1 KGHSH, CDR2 LQKENI. The chain's CDR3 is CASSPQSSTNEQFF. The CDR3 DNA follows: TGTGCCAGCTCACCACAGTCTAGCACCAATGAGCAGTTCTTC.

The chain links TRBV2 to TRBJ1-2; D ambiguous. CDR3 size: 15 residues. Germline lookup yields CDR1 SNHLY and CDR2 FYNNEI. V lost 1 base and J lost 7, with 16 bases in between. Here the CDR3 DNA reads TGTGCCAGCAGTGAAGAGAGGCAGGATGGGTCTGGCTACACCTTC. As protein: CASSEERQDGSGYTF.

This clone was found a few times. Other DNA variants within this sample encode the same CDR3. The chain links TRBV5-1 to TRBJ2-3, with D unclear. CDR1 and CDR2 from the germline V gene are SGHRS and YFSETQ. CDR3 size: 12 residues. With 4 bases removed from V and 1 base from J, the gap between germline ends came to 4 bases. CDR3 DNA sequence: TGCGCCAGCAGCCGTCGCACAGATACGCAGTATTTT. Protein sequence: CASSRRTDTQYF. Drawing the rest from reference TRBV5-1 and TRBJ2-3, the complete variable domain is KAGVTQTPRYLIKTRGQQVTLSCSPISGHRSVSWYQQTPGQGLQFLFEYFSETQRNKGNFPGRFSGRQFSNSRSEMNVSTLELGDSALYLCASSRRTDTQYFGPGTRLTVL.

V usage is TRBV2 and J usage is TRBJ2-2, with TRBD1 as a possible D gene (6 bases). Germline V gene lookup returns CDR1 SNHLY and CDR2 FYNNEI. Trimming removed 5 bases at V and 0 bases at J, with 10 bases between. CDR3 length: 15 amino acids. The DNA of the CDR3 is TGTGCCAGCAGTCAGGACAGTCCGAACACCGGGGAGCTGTTTTTT. Amino acid sequence: CASSQDSPNTGELFF.

This clone was found once. The chain is built from TRBV6-1 and TRBJ1-1; possible D gene TRBD1, 5 bases. From germline, CDR1 is MNHNS and CDR2 SASEGT. The CDR3 has 16 residues. V was clipped by 2 bases and J by 1 base, with 14 bases between them. CDR3 residues: CASSEPYGARNTEAFF. CDR3 nucleotides: TGTGCCAGCAGTGAACCATATGGGGCCCGGAACACTGAAGCTTTCTTT.

The genes are TRBV19 and TRBJ1-5, with a tentative D call TRBD1 (6 bases). The CDR3 contains 17 residues. V was trimmed by 7 bases and J by 6 bases, leaving 25 bases between them. The V gene's germline CDR1 is LNHDA and CDR2 SQIVND (reference sequence). This CDR3 is CASTEFLRGGTSQPQHF. Here the CDR3 DNA reads TGTGCCAGTACTGAATTCCTGAGGGGGGGTACGAGTCAGCCCCAGCATTTT.

The chain employs TRBV28 and TRBJ1-5; D may be TRBD1 (5 bases). Germline CDR1 and CDR2: MDHEN and SYDVKM. The CDR3 length is 13 residues. V lost 3 bases to trimming and J lost 7 bases, with 10 bases between them. As DNA, the CDR3 is TGTGCCAGCAGTTTTTCAGGGTCCCAGCCCCAGCATTTT. Protein product: CASSFSGSQPQHF.

The CDR3 region is CASSYSRSTGEAFF. In nucleotides, the CDR3 is TGTGCCAGCAGTTACTCCCGGTCAACGGGGGAAGCTTTCTTT. The chain carries TRBV6-6 and TRBJ1-1; D remains ambiguous. The germline CDR1 and CDR2 sequences are MNHNY and SVGAGI (reference sequence). This CDR3 region has 14 residues. Trimming cost V 0 bases and J 8 bases, with 13 bases left between them.

The CDR3 coding sequence is TGTGCCAGCAGTTCCCCGGGATCTGGCGCCCCAGATACGCAGTATTTT. Amino acid sequence: CASSSPGSGAPDTQYF. The rearrangement links TRBV28 to TRBJ2-3; tentatively, D is TRBD2 (5 bases). The CDR3 length is 16 residues. Germline V CDR1 and CDR2: MDHEN, SYDVKM. The V end was cut by 4 bases, the J end by 4 bases, with 18 bases between.

A remark on this clone: Distinct nucleotide sequences in the sample also encode this CDR3. This rearrangement joins TRBV28 to TRBJ1-5, with D tentatively TRBD1 (6 bases). The CDR3 is 14 residues long. Germline CDR1 is MDHEN and CDR2 is SYDVKM. Trimming left V 6 bases short and J 7 bases short, with 16 bases between. CDR3 nucleotides: TGTGCCAGCAGCCTGGGGGGAGGGGGGCAGCCCCAGCATTTT. It codes for CASSLGGGGQPQHF.

The rearrangement links TRBV28 to TRBJ1-6; D gene unclear. CDR3 length: 14 residues. Trimming cost V 1 base and J 9 bases, with 10 bases left between them. Germline-derived CDR1 and CDR2 are MDHEN and SYDVKM. DNA of the CDR3: TGTGCCAGCAGTTTATTAGTCTCCAGTTCACCCCTCCACTTT. This encodes CASSLLVSSSPLHF.

V usage is TRBV7-2 and J usage is TRBJ2-7; the match to TRBD2 covers 11 bases. The J segment lost 1 base and the V segment lost 0 bases, leaving 8 bases of the junction unmatched. The germline CDR1 and CDR2 sequences are SGHTA and FQGNSA. The CDR3 totals 18 residues. The DNA of the CDR3 is TGTGCCAGCAGCTTAGCAATAGCGGGAGGGCCTAGGTCCTACGAGCAGTACTTC. It is translated as CASSLAIAGGPRSYEQYF.

This chain uses TRBV27 with TRBJ2-5; 9 bases map to TRBD2. Germline lookup yields CDR1 MNHEY and CDR2 SMNVEV (reference sequence). CDR3 length: 15 amino acids. V trimming: 6 bases; J trimming: 4 bases; junction bases outside the gene matches: 9. The CDR3 is CASRSRRGGTETQYF. For the CDR3, the DNA is TGTGCCAGCAGATCTCGGCGGGGGGGGACAGAGACCCAGTACTTC.

The CDR3 DNA is TGCGCCAGCAGCCAACCGGGACAGGGGGCCCACAATGAGCAGTTCTTC. It yields the protein CASSQPGQGAHNEQFF. The gene calls are TRBV4-3 and TRBJ2-1, with 12 bases lining up with TRBD1. Germline loops: CDR1 LGHNA, CDR2 YSLEER. This CDR3 region has 16 residues. V trimming: 2 bases; J trimming: 5 bases; junction bases outside the gene matches: 4.

The gene calls are TRBV3-1 (or the pseudogene TRBV3-2) and TRBJ2-7, with 11 bases aligning to TRBD2. The ends lost 1 base at V and 3 bases at J; junction bases unmatched: 2. The CDR3 is made up of 15 amino acids. Per germline, CDR1 LGHDT and CDR2 YNNKEL (reference sequence). CDR3 bases: TGTGCCAGCAGCCAAGGGACTAGCGGGTTCTACGAGCAGTACTTC. Its translation: CASSQGTSGFYEQYF.

The rearrangement joins TRBV28 to TRBJ2-3, with 7 bases identical to TRBD2. This CDR3 contains 17 residues. V lost 7 bases and J lost 0; bases outside the gene matches: 13. CDR1 and CDR2 from the germline V gene are MDHEN and SYDVKM. The CDR3 bases are TGTGCCAGCACCCCCGGAGGGGTTAGCGGGAGCACAGATACGCAGTATTTT. This sequence encodes CASTPGGVSGSTDTQYF. The full variable domain, its missing parts supplied by reference TRBV28 and TRBJ2-3, is DVKVTQSSRYLVKRTGEKVFLECVQDMDHENMFWYRQDPGLGLRLIYFSYDVKMKEKGDIPEGYSVSREKKERFSLILESASTNQTSMYLCASTPGGVSGSTDTQYFGPGTRLTVL.

The V call is TRBV9, the J call TRBJ2-7; maybe TRBD1 (5 bases). The CDR3 contains 14 residues. V lost 4 bases and J lost 2, with 13 bases in between. In germline, CDR1 is SGDLS, CDR2 YYNGEE. In DNA, the CDR3 is TGTGCCAGCAGCTCTCGACAGTTTCCCTACGAGCAGTACTTC. Translated: CASSSRQFPYEQYF.

V usage is TRBV24-1 and J usage is TRBJ2-5; 12 nucleotides align to TRBD2. Trimming at V came to 4 bases and at J to 1 base, leaving 0 bases not matched to a gene. Germline CDR1 and CDR2: KGHDR and SFDVKD. The CDR3 loop spans 15 amino acids. DNA for the CDR3: TGTGCCACCAGTGAGACTAGCGGGGGCCAAGAGACCCAGTACTTC. Encoded protein: CATSETSGGQETQYF.

This chain joins TRBV2 and TRBJ2-3; 12 nucleotides line up with TRBD2. The germline CDR1 and CDR2 sequences are SNHLY and FYNNEI. The CDR3 contains 16 residues. Unmatched junction bases numbered 2, after V lost 3 bases and J lost 1 base. CDR3 in amino acids: CASSETSGSGTDTQYF. In DNA form, the CDR3 reads TGTGCCAGCAGTGAGACTAGCGGGAGCGGCACAGATACGCAGTATTTT.

The rearrangement links TRBV7-2 to TRBJ2-6, with 7 bases identical to TRBD2. The CDR3 is 16 residues long. Germline loops: CDR1 SGHTA, CDR2 FQGNSA. V shed 5 bases, J shed 4 bases, and the junction held 8 bases outside the gene matches. CDR3 loop: CASSDPGGEGANVLTF. The DNA for the CDR3 is TGTGCCAGCAGCGACCCGGGGGGAGAAGGGGCCAACGTCCTGACTTTC.

V and J are TRBV28 and TRBJ1-2; D gene unclear. Germline assignment: CDR1 MDHEN and CDR2 SYDVKM. The CDR3 is 15 amino acids. V lost 6 bases to trimming and J lost 7 bases, with 21 bases between them. CDR3 in DNA: TGTGCCAGCAGCTCCGGGCCTAACTCCCCATTTGGCTACACCTTC. It specifies CASSSGPNSPFGYTF.

This clone was found once. The V gene is TRBV20-1, the J gene TRBJ2-4; D uncertain. CDR1 is DFQATT and CDR2 is SNEGSKA in the germline V gene (reference sequence). Trimming pared 5 bases from V and 8 bases from J, leaving 10 bases between. The CDR3 is 11 residues long. CDR3 bases: TGCAGTGCTCCTGAAAGTTACATTCAGTACTTC. Amino acids: CSAPESYIQYF.

This CDR3 reads CASSYSMDRGETQYF. CDR3 DNA: TGTGCCAGCAGTTACTCGATGGACAGGGGAGAGACCCAGTACTTC. The rearrangement links TRBV6-5 to TRBJ2-5; 9 bases are shared with TRBD1. Germline assignment: CDR1 MNHEY and CDR2 SVGAGI. V shed 0 bases, J shed 4 bases, and the junction held 3 bases outside the gene matches. The length of the CDR3 is 15 residues.

This chain connects TRBV6-1 to TRBJ2-7; D may match TRBD1 or TRBD2 (5 bases each). V gave up 1 base and J gave up 4 bases, with 17 bases separating them. Germline V CDR1 and CDR2: MNHNS, SASEGT. The CDR3 totals 16 residues. The CDR3 nucleotides are TGTGCCAGCAGTGAAGAGGGACGGAGAGTTCGGTACGAGCAGTACTTC. Encoded protein: CASSEEGRRVRYEQYF.